This T cell receptor (beta chain) appears in the sequencing data of a study of CD8+ T cells in alopecia areata. Study-wide points: Especially in alopecia totalis/universalis, lesional scalp showed greater clonality than normal scalp did. Scalp samples also yield sequences of resident alphabeta T cells from normal skin.

Trimming took 8 bases from V and 6 from J, leaving 11 bases between them. The CDR3 sequence is 13 residues long. The V gene's germline CDR1 is PRHDT and CDR2 FYEKMQ (reference sequence). Of note for this clone: What it binds is not known.

TCR sequencing used cDNA made by reverse transcription of extracted RNA. Using immunoSEQ multiplex PCR, the repertoire was profiled, and TCRdb retains in-frame clones only, with some absent. The data contain 160,000 or so clones, around 64% of them seen just once; the ten biggest clones take up over 9.5%. CD4+ and CD8+ T cells were sorted from PBMCs. The TCR was taken from a human donor with alopecia areata. Material: CD8+ T cells sorted from blood, obtained at week 0. The rearrangement joins TRBV13 to TRBJ1-6; the D is unclear. CDR3 DNA sequence: TGTGCCAGCTCAGTTGGCTCTAATTCACCCCTCCACTTT. Protein sequence: CASSVGSNSPLHF. The variable domain in full, completed from reference TRBV13 and TRBJ1-6, reads AAGVIQSPRHLIKEKRETATLKCYPIPRHDTVYWYQQGPGQDPQFLISFYEKMQSDKGSIPDRFSAQQFSDYHSELNMSSLELGDSALYFCASSVGSNSPLHFGNGTRLTVT.